A single sample gave rise to the 22 T cell receptor beta chains below, sequenced in a study of cytomegalovirus exposure and HLA in healthy donors. This PCR relied on a set of 60 Vbeta primers and 13 Jbeta primers. Using immunoSEQ multiplex PCR, the repertoire was profiled, and TCRdb retains in-frame clones only, with some absent. The sample includes 180,000 or so clones, around 80% of them seen just once. Sequenced input: PBMCs. The source is a woman between 40 and 55 years old in good health and CMV-seropositive.

This sequence joins TRBV27 and TRBJ2-7; maybe TRBD1 (6 bases). Trimming left V 5 bases short and J 3 bases short, with 23 bases between. This CDR3 is 17 amino acids long. Germline CDR1 is MNHEY and CDR2 is SMNVEV (reference sequence). The CDR3 sequence: CASSPDSSIERDYEQYF. The DNA of the CDR3 is TGTGCCAGCAGTCCGGACAGTTCCATTGAAAGGGACTACGAGCAGTACTTC.

This clone was detected a few times. The rearrangement links TRBV7-6 to TRBJ1-1, with D unresolved. V was cut by 0 bases and J by 6 bases, with 14 bases left in between. Germline CDR1 reads SGHVS; CDR2 reads FNYEAQ. The CDR3 runs to 15 residues. The CDR3 spells CASSLAPQFQAEAFF. The CDR3 DNA follows: TGTGCCAGCAGCTTAGCGCCCCAGTTTCAGGCTGAAGCTTTCTTT.

The rearrangement uses TRBV30 and TRBJ1-5, with D perhaps TRBD1 (5 bases). Germline CDR1 GTSNPN, CDR2 SVGIG (reference sequence). There are 14 residues in the CDR3. The V end lost 6 bases, the J end lost 9 bases, and 21 bases lay between the germline ends. CDR3: CACNNGGATGPQHF. The CDR3 DNA reads TGTGCCTGCAACAATGGAGGGGCTACCGGGCCCCAGCATTTT.

The genes are TRBV28 and TRBJ1-6; maybe TRBD1 (6 bases). Germline CDR1 is MDHEN and CDR2 is SYDVKM. V dropped 4 bases and J dropped 10 bases, with 8 bases sitting between them. This CDR3 has 12 residues. CDR3 nucleotides: TGTGCCAGCAGTTACAGGGTATCACCCCTCCACTTT. Translating gives CASSYRVSPLHF.

This chain connects TRBV6-5 to TRBJ1-4; TRBD1 agrees at 7 bases. Germline values: CDR1 MNHEY, CDR2 SVGAGI. V trimming: 8 bases; J trimming: 4 bases; junction bases outside the gene matches: 10. The CDR3 contains 15 residues. The chain's CDR3 is CASGFAGQFNEKLFF. The CDR3, as DNA: TGTGCCAGCGGTTTTGCGGGACAGTTTAATGAAAAACTGTTTTTT.

The rearrangement links TRBV5-4 to TRBJ2-5; TRBD2 aligns across 8 bases. Trimming at V came to 0 bases and at J to 0 bases, leaving 1 base not matched to a gene. The CDR3 length is 15 residues. Germline lookup yields CDR1 SGHNT and CDR2 YYREEE (reference sequence). The CDR3 DNA reads as TGTGCCAGCAGCTTGGCTAGCGGGTACCAAGAGACCCAGTACTTC. Translating it yields CASSLASGYQETQYF.

The rearrangement joins TRBV5-1 to TRBJ2-3; possible D gene TRBD1, 5 bases. The CDR3 runs to 15 residues. Germline CDR1 and CDR2: SGHRS and YFSETQ. V was trimmed by 1 base and J by 2 bases, leaving 11 bases between them. CDR3 bases: TGCGCCAGCAGCTTGACACCAGGGCTCACAGATACGCAGTATTTT. This gives the protein CASSLTPGLTDTQYF. Drawing the rest from reference TRBV5-1 and TRBJ2-3, the complete variable domain is KAGVTQTPRYLIKTRGQQVTLSCSPISGHRSVSWYQQTPGQGLQFLFEYFSETQRNKGNFPGRFSGRQFSNSRSEMNVSTLELGDSALYLCASSLTPGLTDTQYFGPGTRLTVL.

The chain is built from TRBV5-1 and TRBJ2-7; TRBD2 matches at 11 bases. With 5 bases clipped from V and 7 bases from J, the junction kept 8 bases outside the gene matches. The germline V gene has CDR1 SGHRS and CDR2 YFSETQ. The CDR3 is 14 amino acids. The CDR3 bases are TGCGCCAGCAGACTAGCGGGAGTCATTTCTGAGCAGTACTTC. This gives the protein CASRLAGVISEQYF. Full variable domain (outside the CDR3, taken from reference TRBV5-1 and TRBJ2-7): KAGVTQTPRYLIKTRGQQVTLSCSPISGHRSVSWYQQTPGQGLQFLFEYFSETQRNKGNFPGRFSGRQFSNSRSEMNVSTLELGDSALYLCASRLAGVISEQYFGPGTRLTVT.

This chain connects TRBV19 to TRBJ1-5; D perhaps matches TRBD1 (6 bases). The CDR3 covers 14 residues. Germline V gene lookup returns CDR1 LNHDA and CDR2 SQIVND (reference sequence). Trimming left V 10 bases short and J 2 bases short, with 15 bases between. The CDR3 loop is CATLGQYGNQPQHF. The CDR3 DNA reads TGTGCCACCCTCGGACAGTACGGCAATCAGCCCCAGCATTTT.

The table lists this clone with a few counts. The chain couples TRBV4-1 to TRBJ2-3; TRBD2 matches at 10 bases. The CDR3 loop spans 16 amino acids. Losses at the gene ends were 1 base for V and 4 bases for J; bases not matched to a gene: 5. Germline V lookup: CDR1 MGHRA, CDR2 YSYEKL. The CDR3 DNA follows: TGCGCCAGCAGCCAAGTTCCTAGCGGGAGTCCAGATACGCAGTATTTT. It yields the protein CASSQVPSGSPDTQYF.

This chain's CDR3 is CASSLSTSYEQFF. The CDR3 nucleotides read TGTGCCAGCAGCTTATCAACTAGCTATGAGCAGTTCTTC. The chain has TRBV11-2 and TRBJ2-1, with D perhaps matching TRBD2 (6 bases). Deletions cut 2 bases from V and 8 bases from J, with 10 bases between. Per germline, CDR1 SGHAT and CDR2 FQNNGV. The CDR3 consists of 13 residues. Using reference TRBV11-2 and TRBJ2-1 for the parts outside the CDR3, the full variable domain is EAGVAQSPRYKIIEKRQSVAFWCNPISGHATLYWYQQILGQGPKLLIQFQNNGVVDDSQLPKDRFSAERLKGVDSTLKIQPAKLEDSAVYLCASSLSTSYEQFFGPGTRLTVL.

The CDR3: CASSSPHRGAQETQYF. CDR3 sequence (DNA): TGTGCCAGCAGTTCACCCCACAGGGGAGCCCAAGAGACCCAGTACTTC. V gene TRBV27 combines with J gene TRBJ2-5, with 7 bases lining up with TRBD1. The CDR3 consists of 16 residues. The V and J ends lost 4 bases and 1 base, in that order; junction bases with no gene match: 9. The germline CDR1 and CDR2 sequences are MNHEY and SMNVEV (reference sequence).

This chain connects TRBV27 to TRBJ2-7; TRBD1 aligns across 8 bases. Germline loops: CDR1 MNHEY, CDR2 SMNVEV (reference sequence). The CDR3 sequence is 14 residues long. With 5 bases clipped from V and 5 bases from J, the junction kept 8 bases outside the gene matches. The CDR3 spells CASSLGQGFHEQYF. The CDR3 DNA follows: TGTGCCAGCAGTCTTGGACAGGGATTCCACGAGCAGTACTTC.

The chain joins TRBV9 to TRBJ2-1; D possibly corresponds to TRBD1 (7 bases). CDR3 size: 15 residues. Germline CDR1 and CDR2: SGDLS and YYNGEE. The ends were cut back, 4 bases at V and 3 bases at J, with 14 bases in the middle. The CDR3 region has the DNA TGTGCCAGCAGCCGCCCGCAGGGGGGCTACAATGAGCAGTTCTTC. Protein: CASSRPQGGYNEQFF.

The chain couples TRBV19 to TRBJ2-7; 11 nucleotides agree with TRBD1. Trimming cost V 4 bases and J 3 bases; bases outside gene matches: 2. The CDR3 sequence is 14 residues long. Germline V gene sequence: CDR1 LNHDA, CDR2 SQIVND (reference sequence). Here the CDR3 DNA reads TGTGCCAGTAGTACGGACAGGGGGCTCTACGAGCAGTACTTC. Amino acid sequence: CASSTDRGLYEQYF.

The chain links TRBV30 to TRBJ1-1, with a possible D match to TRBD1 (5 bases). This CDR3 region has 13 residues. Per the germline V gene, CDR1 is GTSNPN and CDR2 is SVGIG (reference sequence). Trimming cost V 8 bases and J 0 bases, with 13 bases left between them. CDR3 region: CAQDSKMNTEAFF. The CDR3 region has the DNA TGTGCCCAAGACAGCAAGATGAACACTGAAGCTTTCTTT.

The V and J genes are TRBV19 and TRBJ1-1; 8 positions agree with TRBD1. Germline-derived CDR1 and CDR2 are LNHDA and SQIVND (reference sequence). The CDR3 covers 17 residues. Trimming cost V 5 bases and J 0 bases; bases outside gene matches: 11. The CDR3 reads CASSPLGQGPMNTEAFF. The CDR3 bases are TGTGCCAGTAGTCCCCTTGGACAGGGCCCTATGAACACTGAAGCTTTCTTT.

This sequence joins TRBV30 and TRBJ2-1; D uncertain. The V end was cut by 3 bases, the J end by 4 bases, with 7 bases between. This CDR3 comprises 12 residues. In germline, CDR1 is GTSNPN, CDR2 SVGIG (reference sequence). CDR3 sequence: CAWSPPYNEQFF. CDR3 coding DNA: TGTGCCTGGAGCCCTCCTTACAATGAGCAGTTCTTC.

This rearrangement joins TRBV5-1 to TRBJ1-4; 11 nucleotides match TRBD1. This CDR3 contains 16 residues. After removal of 6 bases from V and 0 bases from J, the junction contained 4 bases not matched to a gene. Per germline, CDR1 SGHRS and CDR2 YFSETQ. CDR3 nucleotide sequence: TGCGCCAGCAAGGGACAGGGGGTTTCAACTAATGAAAAACTGTTTTTT. Translated: CASKGQGVSTNEKLFF.

V and J are TRBV9 and TRBJ2-5, with 15 nucleotides matching TRBD2. CDR1 and CDR2 (germline): SGDLS, YYNGEE. Trimming took 0 bases from V and 3 from J; bases not matched to a gene: 9. The CDR3 is 19 amino acids. The CDR3 reads CASSVAGLAGGAAKETQYF. DNA of the CDR3: TGTGCCAGCAGCGTAGCGGGACTAGCGGGAGGAGCCGCAAAAGAGACCCAGTACTTC.

V usage is TRBV19 and J usage is TRBJ2-7, with 8 bases that match TRBD1. V trimming: 5 bases; J trimming: 6 bases; junction bases outside the gene matches: 3. The CDR3 loop spans 12 amino acids. From germline, CDR1 is LNHDA and CDR2 SQIVND (reference sequence). The CDR3 nucleotides are TGTGCCAGTAGTGGACAGGGAGGCGAGCAGTACTTC. This encodes CASSGQGGEQYF.

V usage is TRBV4-2 and J usage is TRBJ1-1; no clear D gene. This CDR3 region has 14 residues. Trimming left V 1 base short and J 3 bases short, with 9 bases between. CDR1 is LGHNA and CDR2 is YNFKEQ in the germline V gene. For the CDR3, the DNA is TGTGCCAGCAGCCAAGGACCACGGGACACTGAAGCTTTCTTT. As protein: CASSQGPRDTEAFF.